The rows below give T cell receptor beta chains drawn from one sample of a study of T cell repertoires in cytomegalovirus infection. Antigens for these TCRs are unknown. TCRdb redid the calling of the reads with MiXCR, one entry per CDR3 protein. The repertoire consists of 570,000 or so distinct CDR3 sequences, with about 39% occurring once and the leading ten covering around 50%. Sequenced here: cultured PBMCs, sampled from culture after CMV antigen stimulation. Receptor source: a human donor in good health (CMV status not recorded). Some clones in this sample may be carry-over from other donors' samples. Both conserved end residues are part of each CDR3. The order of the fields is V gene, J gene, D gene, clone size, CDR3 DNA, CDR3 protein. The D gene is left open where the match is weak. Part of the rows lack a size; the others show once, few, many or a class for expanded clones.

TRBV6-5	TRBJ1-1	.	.	TGTGCCAGCAAGGCCTCGGGGGGGGGACGCACTGAAGCTTTCTTT	CASKASGGGRTEAFF
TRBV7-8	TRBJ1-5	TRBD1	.	TGTGCCAGCACCCCGACAGGGAGTAGCAATCAGCCCCAGCATTTT	CASTPTGSSNQPQHF
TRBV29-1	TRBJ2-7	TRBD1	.	TGCAGCGTTGAAGATTCCCGGGACAGTTCCTACGAGCAGTACTTC	CSVEDSRDSSYEQYF
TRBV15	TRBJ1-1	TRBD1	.	TGTGCCACCAGCAGGGGGGACAGGGCTAACACTGAAGCTTTCTTT	CATSRGDRANTEAFF
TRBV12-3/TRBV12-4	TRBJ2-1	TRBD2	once	TGTGCCAGCAGCGGGACTAGCGGGGGGAAACCCCACAATGAGCAGTTCTTC	CASSGTSGGKPHNEQFF
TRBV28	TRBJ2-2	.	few	TGTGCCAGCAGTCGGAGGGACGGGGAGCTGTTTTTT	CASSRRDGELFF
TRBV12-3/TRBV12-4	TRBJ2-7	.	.	TGTGCCAGCAGGCTACAGGCTTCGGAGAGGGAGCAGTACTTC	CASRLQASEREQYF
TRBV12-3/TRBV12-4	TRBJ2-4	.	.	TGTGCCAGCACCCAGGGGAGGAAAAACATTCAGTACTTC	CASTQGRKNIQYF
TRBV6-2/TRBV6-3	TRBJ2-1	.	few	TGTGCCAGCACCCTGGACGATTACAATGAGCAGTTCTTC	CASTLDDYNEQFF
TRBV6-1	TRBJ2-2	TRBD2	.	TGTGCCAGCAGCCGAGCGGGGCCCCTGAACACCGGGGAGCTGTTTTTT	CASSRAGPLNTGELFF
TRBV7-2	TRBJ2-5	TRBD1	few	TGTGCCAGCAGCCGCAGCCGGGACAGGGGAGGGACCCAGTACTTC	CASSRSRDRGGTQYF
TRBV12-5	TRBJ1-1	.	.	TGTGCTAGTGGTTTGGTACCAGACGGTGAAGCTTTCTTT	CASGLVPDGEAFF
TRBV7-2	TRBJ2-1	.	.	TGTGCCAGCAGCCGACCCCCGGGGGATGAGCAGTTCTTC	CASSRPPGDEQFF
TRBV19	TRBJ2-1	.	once	TGTGCCAGTAGTACAGGGGCGGACTACAATGAGCAGTTCTTC	CASSTGADYNEQFF
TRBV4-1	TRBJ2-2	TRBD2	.	TGCGCCAGCAGCCAAGATCGGGGGGGACGGGAGCTGTTTTTT	CASSQDRGGRELFF
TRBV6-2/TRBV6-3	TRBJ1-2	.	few	TGTGCCAGCAGCTTCGTTAGCTATGGCTACACCTTC	CASSFVSYGYTF
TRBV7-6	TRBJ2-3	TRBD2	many	TGTGCCAGCAGCTCCCTAGCGGGGGGCTTCACAGATACGCAGTATTTT	CASSSLAGGFTDTQYF
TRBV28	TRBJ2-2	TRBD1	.	TGTGCCAGCAGTCCCCCAAAGGGGGCTGGCACCGGGGAGCTGTTTTTT	CASSPPKGAGTGELFF
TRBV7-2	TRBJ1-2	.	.	TGTGCCAGCAGCTTGCAGGTATCCGGCTACACCTTC	CASSLQVSGYTF
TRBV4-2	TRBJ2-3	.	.	TGTGCCAGCAGCCAAGATGGTAGCCGCACAGATACGCAGTATTTT	CASSQDGSRTDTQYF
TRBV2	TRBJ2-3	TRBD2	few	TGTGCCAGCAGGGGAGATTGGTGGACTAGCGGGGTGAGGTCCACAGATACGCAGTATTTT	CASRGDWWTSGVRSTDTQYF
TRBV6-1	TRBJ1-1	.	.	TGTGCCAGCATGGCCAGGGCGAACACTGAAGCTTTCTTT	CASMARANTEAFF